This T cell receptor beta chain came from a study of blood T cells in healthy people across ages. The study, taken as a whole, reports: Greater diversity and more naive CD4+ cells were seen in long-lived donors than in aged donors.

PCR was performed a second time for roughly 7 to 12 cycles using a sample-barcoded 5' primer and a J-beta primer mix. TCRdb itself ran the 5' RACE reads through MiXCR, one entry per CDR3 protein. This table has 800,000 to 900,000 distinct CDR3 sequences, around 62% appearing once. Germline CDR1 is MNHNS and CDR2 is SASEGT. This CDR3 has 15 amino acids. Points on this clonotype: The antigen is not known.

There were healthy Caucasian individuals from Russia, aged roughly 6 to 95, serving as donors. Peripheral blood was drawn, approximately 9.5 milliliters per donor. PBMCs, at least 7 million per sample, were isolated. The TCR was taken from a man aged 25 to 45 in good health. The rearrangement uses TRBV6-1 and TRBJ2-4; perhaps TRBD1 as D (5 bases). The J call may not be correct, given that the DNA end is closer to TRBJ2-5. The specimen was blood. This CDR3 is CASSEVHRNQETQYF. For the CDR3, the DNA is TGTGCCAGCAGTGAGGTCCACAGGAACCAAGAGACCCAGTACTTC.